Detailed here is one T cell receptor (beta chain). This sample was taken from a study of T cell changes during pregnancy in multiple sclerosis. Using immunoSEQ multiplex PCR, the repertoire was profiled, and TCRdb retains in-frame clones only, with some absent. This table holds about 80,000 clones, just over 90% found once. CDR3 length: 15 amino acids. The germline CDR1 and CDR2 sequences are SEHNR and FQNEAQ (reference sequence). V was pared by 10 bases and J by 3 bases, with 12 bases of the junction left unmatched. The chain has TRBV7-9 and TRBJ2-5; 9 bases fit TRBD2. The source of this sequence is a female donor with multiple sclerosis, enrolled in a pregnancy study. The sample in question was peripheral blood, obtained before pregnancy. CDR3 DNA sequence: TGTGCCACCAGGGGGGCGGGAGGGCCAGAAGAGACCCAGTACTTC. As protein: CATRGAGGPEETQYF.